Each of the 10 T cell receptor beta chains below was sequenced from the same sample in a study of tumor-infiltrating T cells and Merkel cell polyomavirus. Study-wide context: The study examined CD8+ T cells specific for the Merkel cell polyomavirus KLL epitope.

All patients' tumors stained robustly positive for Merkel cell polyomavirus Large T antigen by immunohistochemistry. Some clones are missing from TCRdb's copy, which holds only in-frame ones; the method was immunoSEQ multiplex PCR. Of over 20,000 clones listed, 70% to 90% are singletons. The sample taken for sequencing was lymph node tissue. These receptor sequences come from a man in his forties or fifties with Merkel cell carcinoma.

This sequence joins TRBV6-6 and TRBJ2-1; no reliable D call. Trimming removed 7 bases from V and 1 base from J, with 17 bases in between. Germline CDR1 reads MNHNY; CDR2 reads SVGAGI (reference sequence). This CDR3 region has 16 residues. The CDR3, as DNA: TGTGCCAGCAACTACGCGGAGATTGGGTCCTACAATGAGCAGTTCTTC. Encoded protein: CASNYAEIGSYNEQFF.

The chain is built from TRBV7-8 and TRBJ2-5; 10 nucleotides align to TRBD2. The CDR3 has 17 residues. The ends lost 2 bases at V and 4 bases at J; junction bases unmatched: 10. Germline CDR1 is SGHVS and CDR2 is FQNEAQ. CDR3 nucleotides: TGTGCCAGCAGCTTAAGAGGTCGAGCGGGAGGGCGAGAGACCCAGTACTTC. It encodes CASSLRGRAGGRETQYF.

CDR3 loop: CASSWTGVSTDTQYF. CDR3 DNA sequence: TGTGCCAGCAGTTGGACAGGGGTGAGCACAGATACGCAGTATTTT. This chain uses TRBV28 with TRBJ2-3, with TRBD1 identical over 9 bases. CDR3 length equals 15 residues. CDR1 and CDR2 from the germline V gene are MDHEN and SYDVKM. The ends lost 4 bases at V and 0 bases at J; junction bases unmatched: 2.

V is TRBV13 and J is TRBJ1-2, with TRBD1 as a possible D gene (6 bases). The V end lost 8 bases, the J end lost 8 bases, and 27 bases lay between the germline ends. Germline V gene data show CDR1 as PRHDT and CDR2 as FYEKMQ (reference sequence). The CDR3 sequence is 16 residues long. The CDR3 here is CASARLGQGGAEGYTF. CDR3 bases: TGTGCCAGCGCACGGTTGGGGCAAGGGGGAGCTGAAGGCTACACCTTC.

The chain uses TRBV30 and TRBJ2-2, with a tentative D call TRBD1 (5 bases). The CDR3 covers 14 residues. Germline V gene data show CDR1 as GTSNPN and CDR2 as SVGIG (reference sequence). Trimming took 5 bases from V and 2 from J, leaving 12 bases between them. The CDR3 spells CAWRRTFNTGELFF. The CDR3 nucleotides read TGTGCCTGGCGACGGACATTCAACACCGGGGAGCTGTTTTTT.

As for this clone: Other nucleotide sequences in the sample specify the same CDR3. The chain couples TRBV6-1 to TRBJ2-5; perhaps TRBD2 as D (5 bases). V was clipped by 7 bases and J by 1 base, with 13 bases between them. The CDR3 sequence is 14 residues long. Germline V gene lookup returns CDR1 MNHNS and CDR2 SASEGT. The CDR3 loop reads CASTPAGVQETQYF. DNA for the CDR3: TGTGCCAGCACTCCAGCCGGGGTCCAAGAGACCCAGTACTTC.

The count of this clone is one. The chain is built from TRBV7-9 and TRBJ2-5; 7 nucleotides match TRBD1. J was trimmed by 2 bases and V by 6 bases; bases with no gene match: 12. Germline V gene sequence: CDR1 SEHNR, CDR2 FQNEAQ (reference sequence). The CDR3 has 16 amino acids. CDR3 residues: CASSFADRDRQETQYF. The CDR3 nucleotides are TGTGCCAGCAGTTTCGCCGATCGGGACAGACAAGAGACCCAGTACTTC.

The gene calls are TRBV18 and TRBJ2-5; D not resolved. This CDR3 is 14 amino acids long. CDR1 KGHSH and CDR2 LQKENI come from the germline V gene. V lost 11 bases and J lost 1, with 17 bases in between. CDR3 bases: TGTGCCTCCACTCCAGCGATAACCCAAGAGACCCAGTACTTC. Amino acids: CASTPAITQETQYF.

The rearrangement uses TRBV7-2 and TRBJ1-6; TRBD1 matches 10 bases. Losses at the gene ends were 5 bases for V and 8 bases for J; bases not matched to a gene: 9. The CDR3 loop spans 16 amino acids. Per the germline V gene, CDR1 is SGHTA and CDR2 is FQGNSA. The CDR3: CASSGRTGTGDSPLHF. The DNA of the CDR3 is TGTGCCAGCAGCGGACGAACGGGGACAGGGGATTCACCCCTCCACTTT.

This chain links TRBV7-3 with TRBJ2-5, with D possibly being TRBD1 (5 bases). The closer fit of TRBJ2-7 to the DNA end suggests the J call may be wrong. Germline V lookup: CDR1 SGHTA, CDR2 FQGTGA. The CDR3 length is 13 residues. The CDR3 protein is CASSLSLQGEQYF. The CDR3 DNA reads TGTGCCAGCAGCTTAAGCCTTCAGGGCGAGCAGTACTTC.